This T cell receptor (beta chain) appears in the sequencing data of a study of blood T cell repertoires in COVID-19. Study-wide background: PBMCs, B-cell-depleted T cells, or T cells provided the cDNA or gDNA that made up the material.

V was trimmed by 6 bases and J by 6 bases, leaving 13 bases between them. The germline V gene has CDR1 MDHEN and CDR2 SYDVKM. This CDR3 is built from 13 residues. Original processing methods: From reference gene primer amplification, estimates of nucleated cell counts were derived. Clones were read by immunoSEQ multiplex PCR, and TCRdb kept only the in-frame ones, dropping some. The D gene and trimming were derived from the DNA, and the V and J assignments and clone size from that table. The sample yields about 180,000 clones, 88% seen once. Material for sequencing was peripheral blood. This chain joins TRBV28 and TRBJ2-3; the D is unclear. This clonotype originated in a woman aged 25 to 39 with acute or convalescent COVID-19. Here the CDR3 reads CASSRYEWDTQYF. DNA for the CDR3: TGTGCCAGCAGCCGGTATGAGTGGGATACGCAGTATTTT.